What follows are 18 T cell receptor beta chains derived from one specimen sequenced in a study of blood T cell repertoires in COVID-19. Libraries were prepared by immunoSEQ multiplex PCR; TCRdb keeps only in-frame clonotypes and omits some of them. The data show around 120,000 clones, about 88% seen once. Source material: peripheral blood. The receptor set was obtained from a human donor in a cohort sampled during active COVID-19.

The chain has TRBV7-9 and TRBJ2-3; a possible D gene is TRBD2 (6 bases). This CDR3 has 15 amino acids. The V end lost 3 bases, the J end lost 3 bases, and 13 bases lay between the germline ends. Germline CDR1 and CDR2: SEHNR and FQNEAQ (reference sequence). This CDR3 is CASSFEAGYTDTQYF. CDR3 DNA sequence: TGTGCCAGCAGCTTTGAGGCGGGATATACAGATACGCAGTATTTT. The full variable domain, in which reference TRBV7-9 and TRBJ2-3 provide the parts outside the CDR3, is DTGVSQNPRHKITKRGQNVTFRCDPISEHNRLYWYRQTLGQGPEFLTYFQNEAQLEKSRLLSDRFSAERPKGSFSTLEIQRTEQGDSAMYLCASSFEAGYTDTQYFGPGTRLTVL.

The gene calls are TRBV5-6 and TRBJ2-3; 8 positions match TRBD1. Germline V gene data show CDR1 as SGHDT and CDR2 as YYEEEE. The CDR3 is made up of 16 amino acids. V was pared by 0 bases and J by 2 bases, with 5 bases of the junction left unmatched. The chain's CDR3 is CASSLARGQVTDTQYF. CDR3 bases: TGTGCCAGCAGCTTGGCCCGGGGACAGGTCACAGATACGCAGTATTTT.

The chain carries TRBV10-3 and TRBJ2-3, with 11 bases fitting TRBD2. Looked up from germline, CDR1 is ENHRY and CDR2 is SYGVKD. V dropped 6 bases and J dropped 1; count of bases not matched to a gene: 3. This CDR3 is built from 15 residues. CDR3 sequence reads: CAISTGLAGTDTQYF. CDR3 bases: TGTGCCATCAGCACGGGACTAGCGGGCACAGATACGCAGTATTTT.

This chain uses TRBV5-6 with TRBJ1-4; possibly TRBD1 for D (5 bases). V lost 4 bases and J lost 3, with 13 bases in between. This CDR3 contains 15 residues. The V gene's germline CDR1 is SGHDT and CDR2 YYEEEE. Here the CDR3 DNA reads TGTGCCAGCAGCACCTGGGGAGGGGCTAATGAAAAACTGTTTTTT. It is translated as CASSTWGGANEKLFF.

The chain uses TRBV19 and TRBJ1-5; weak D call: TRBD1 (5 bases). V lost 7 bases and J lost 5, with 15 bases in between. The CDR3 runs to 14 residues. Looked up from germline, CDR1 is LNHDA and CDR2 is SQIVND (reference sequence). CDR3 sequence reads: CASTPWGDDQPQHF. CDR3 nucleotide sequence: TGTGCCAGTACCCCGTGGGGGGATGATCAGCCCCAGCATTTT.

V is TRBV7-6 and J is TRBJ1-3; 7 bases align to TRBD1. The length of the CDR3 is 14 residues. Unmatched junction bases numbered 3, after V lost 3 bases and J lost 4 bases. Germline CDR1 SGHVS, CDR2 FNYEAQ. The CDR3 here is CASSFQQGGNTIYF. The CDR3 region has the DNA TGTGCCAGCAGCTTCCAACAGGGGGGAAACACCATATATTTT.

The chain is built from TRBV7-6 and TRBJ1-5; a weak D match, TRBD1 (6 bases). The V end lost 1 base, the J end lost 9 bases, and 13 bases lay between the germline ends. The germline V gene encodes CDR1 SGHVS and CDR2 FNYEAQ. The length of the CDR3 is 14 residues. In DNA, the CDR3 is TGTGCCAGCAGCTTAGGTGGCAGGGGTCGGCCCCAGCATTTT. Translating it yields CASSLGGRGRPQHF.

The CDR3 DNA follows: TGCGCCAGCAGCTTGGCCCCGGGGGGGGGCTACACCTTC. As protein: CASSLAPGGGYTF. V is TRBV5-1 and J is TRBJ1-2; TRBD1 might be the D (5 bases). The CDR3 totals 13 residues. Trimming pared 0 bases from V and 8 bases from J, leaving 11 bases between. Per the germline V gene, CDR1 is SGHRS and CDR2 is YFSETQ.

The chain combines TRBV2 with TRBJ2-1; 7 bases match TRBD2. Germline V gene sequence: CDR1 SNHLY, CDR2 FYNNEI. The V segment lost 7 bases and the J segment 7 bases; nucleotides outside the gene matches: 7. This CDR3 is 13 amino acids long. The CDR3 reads CASTGGVANEQFF. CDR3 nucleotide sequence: TGTGCCAGCACGGGGGGTGTAGCGAATGAGCAGTTCTTC.

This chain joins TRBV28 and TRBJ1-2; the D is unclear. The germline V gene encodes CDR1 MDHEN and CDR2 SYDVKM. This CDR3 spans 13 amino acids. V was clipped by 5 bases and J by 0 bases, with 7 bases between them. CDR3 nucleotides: TGTGCCAGCAGTCCTAGTACTAACTATGGCTACACCTTC. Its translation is CASSPSTNYGYTF.

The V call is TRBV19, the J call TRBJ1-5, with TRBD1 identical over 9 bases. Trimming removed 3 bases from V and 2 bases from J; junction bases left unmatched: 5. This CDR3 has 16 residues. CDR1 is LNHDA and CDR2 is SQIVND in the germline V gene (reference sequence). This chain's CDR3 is CASSIQQGAGNQPQHF. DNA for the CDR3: TGTGCCAGTAGTATTCAACAGGGGGCCGGCAATCAGCCCCAGCATTTT.

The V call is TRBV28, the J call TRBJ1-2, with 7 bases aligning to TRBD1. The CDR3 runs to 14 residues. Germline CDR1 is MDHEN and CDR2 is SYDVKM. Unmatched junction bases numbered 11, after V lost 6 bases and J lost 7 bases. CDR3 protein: CASSPGQPPIGYTF. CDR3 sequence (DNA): TGTGCCAGCAGCCCGGGACAGCCCCCTATTGGCTACACCTTC.

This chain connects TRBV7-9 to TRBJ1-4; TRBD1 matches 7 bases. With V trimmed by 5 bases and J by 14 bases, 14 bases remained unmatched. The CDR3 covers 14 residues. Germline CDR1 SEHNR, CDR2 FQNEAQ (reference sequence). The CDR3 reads CASSLLGQIEALFF. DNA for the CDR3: TGTGCCAGCAGCCTACTGGGACAGATAGAGGCCCTGTTTTTT.

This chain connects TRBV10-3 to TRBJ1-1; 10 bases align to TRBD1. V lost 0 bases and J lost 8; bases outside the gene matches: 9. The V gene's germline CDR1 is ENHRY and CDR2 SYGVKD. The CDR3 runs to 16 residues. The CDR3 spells CAISESGGRQGAEAFF. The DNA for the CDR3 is TGTGCCATCAGTGAGTCTGGAGGGAGACAGGGGGCCGAAGCTTTCTTT.

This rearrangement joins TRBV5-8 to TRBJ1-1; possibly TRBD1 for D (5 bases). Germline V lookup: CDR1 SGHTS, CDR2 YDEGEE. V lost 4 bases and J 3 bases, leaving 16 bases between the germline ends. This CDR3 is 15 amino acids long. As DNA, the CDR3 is TGTGCCAGCAGCCCTTACCAGGGACTACACACTGAAGCTTTCTTT. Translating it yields CASSPYQGLHTEAFF.

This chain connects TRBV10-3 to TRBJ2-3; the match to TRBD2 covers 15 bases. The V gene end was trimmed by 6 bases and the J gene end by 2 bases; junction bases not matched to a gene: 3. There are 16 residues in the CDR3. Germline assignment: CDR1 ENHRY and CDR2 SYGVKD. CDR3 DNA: TGTGCCATCAGCAGGACTAGCGGGGGGGACACAGATACGCAGTATTTT. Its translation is CAISRTSGGDTDTQYF.

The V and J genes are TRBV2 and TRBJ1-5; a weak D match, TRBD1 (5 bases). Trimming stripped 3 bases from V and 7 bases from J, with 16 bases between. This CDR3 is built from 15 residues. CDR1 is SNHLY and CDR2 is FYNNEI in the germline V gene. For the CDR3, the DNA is TGTGCCAGCAGTGACAGTCGGGGGTCGTTCCAGCCCCAGCATTTT. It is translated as CASSDSRGSFQPQHF.

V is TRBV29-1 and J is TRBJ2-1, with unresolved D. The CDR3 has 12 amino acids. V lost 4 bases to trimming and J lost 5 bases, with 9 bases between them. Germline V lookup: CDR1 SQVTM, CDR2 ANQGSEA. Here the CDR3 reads CSVGAPDNEQFF. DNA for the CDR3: TGCAGCGTTGGGGCCCCCGACAATGAGCAGTTCTTC.